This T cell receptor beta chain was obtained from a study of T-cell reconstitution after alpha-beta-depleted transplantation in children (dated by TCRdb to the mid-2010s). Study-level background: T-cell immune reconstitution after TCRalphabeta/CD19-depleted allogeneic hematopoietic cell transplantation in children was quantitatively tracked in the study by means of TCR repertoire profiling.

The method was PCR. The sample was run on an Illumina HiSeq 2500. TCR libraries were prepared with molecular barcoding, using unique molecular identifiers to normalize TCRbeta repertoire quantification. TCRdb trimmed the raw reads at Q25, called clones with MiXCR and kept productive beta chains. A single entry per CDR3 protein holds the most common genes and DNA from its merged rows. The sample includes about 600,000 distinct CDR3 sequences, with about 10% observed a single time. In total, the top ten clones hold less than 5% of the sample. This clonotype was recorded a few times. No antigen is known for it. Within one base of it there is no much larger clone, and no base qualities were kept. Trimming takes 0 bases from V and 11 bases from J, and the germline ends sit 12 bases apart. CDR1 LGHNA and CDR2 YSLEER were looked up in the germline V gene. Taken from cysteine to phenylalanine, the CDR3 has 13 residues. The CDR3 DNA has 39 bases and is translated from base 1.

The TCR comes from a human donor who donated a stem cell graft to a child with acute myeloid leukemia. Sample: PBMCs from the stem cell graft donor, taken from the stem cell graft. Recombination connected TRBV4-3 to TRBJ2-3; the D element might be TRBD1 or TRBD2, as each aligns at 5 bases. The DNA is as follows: TGCGCCAGCAGCCAAGAGCCGGGGACGGGGCAGTATTTT. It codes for CASSQEPGTGQYF.